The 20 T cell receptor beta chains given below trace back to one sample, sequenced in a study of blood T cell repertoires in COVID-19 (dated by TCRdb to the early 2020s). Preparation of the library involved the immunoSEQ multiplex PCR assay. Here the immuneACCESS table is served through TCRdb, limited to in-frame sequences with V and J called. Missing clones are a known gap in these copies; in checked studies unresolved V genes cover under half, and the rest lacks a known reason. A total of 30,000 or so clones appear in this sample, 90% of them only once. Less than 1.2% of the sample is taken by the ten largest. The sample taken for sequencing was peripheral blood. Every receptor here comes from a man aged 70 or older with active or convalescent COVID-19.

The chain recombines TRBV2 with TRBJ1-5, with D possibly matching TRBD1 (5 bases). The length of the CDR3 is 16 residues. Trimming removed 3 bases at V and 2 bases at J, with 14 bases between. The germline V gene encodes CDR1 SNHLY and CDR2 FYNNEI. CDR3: CASSESQASRNQPQHF. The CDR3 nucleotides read TGTGCCAGCAGTGAGTCACAGGCGTCTCGCAATCAGCCCCAGCATTTT.

CDR3 sequence reads: CASSFGLAGGPLTDTQYF. The CDR3 DNA follows: TGTGCCAGCAGCTTCGGACTAGCGGGGGGCCCTCTCACAGATACGCAGTATTTT. This rearrangement joins TRBV7-9 to TRBJ2-3; 14 nucleotides match TRBD2. This CDR3 region has 18 residues. In germline, CDR1 is SEHNR, CDR2 FQNEAQ (reference sequence). J was trimmed by 2 bases and V by 3 bases; bases with no gene match: 7.

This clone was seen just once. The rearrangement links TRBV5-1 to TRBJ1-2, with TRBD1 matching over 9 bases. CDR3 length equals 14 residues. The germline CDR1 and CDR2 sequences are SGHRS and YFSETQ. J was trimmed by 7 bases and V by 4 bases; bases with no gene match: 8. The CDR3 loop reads CASSAPGQGPGYTF. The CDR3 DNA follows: TGCGCCAGCAGCGCTCCGGGACAGGGCCCTGGCTACACCTTC.

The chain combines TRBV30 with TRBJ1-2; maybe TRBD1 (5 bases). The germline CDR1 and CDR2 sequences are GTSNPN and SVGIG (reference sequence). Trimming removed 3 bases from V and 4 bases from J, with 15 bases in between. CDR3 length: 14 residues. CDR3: CAWRRTPQSYGYTF. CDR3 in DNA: TGTGCCTGGAGGAGGACACCCCAAAGCTATGGCTACACCTTC.

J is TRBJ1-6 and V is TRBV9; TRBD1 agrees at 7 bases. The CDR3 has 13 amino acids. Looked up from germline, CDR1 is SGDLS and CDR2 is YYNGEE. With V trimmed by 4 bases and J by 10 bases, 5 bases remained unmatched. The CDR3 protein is CASSTQGWSPLHF. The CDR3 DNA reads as TGTGCCAGCAGCACACAGGGGTGGTCACCCCTCCACTTT.

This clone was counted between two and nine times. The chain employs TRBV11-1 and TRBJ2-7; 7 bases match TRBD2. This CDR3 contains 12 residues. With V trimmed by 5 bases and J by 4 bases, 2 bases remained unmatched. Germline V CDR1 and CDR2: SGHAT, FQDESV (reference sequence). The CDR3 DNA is TGTGCCAGCAGCCGGCGGGGGTACGAGCAGTACTTC. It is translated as CASSRRGYEQYF. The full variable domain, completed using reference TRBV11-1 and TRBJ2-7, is EAEVAQSPRYKITEKSQAVAFWCDPISGHATLYWYRQILGQGPELLVQFQDESVVDDSQLPKDRFSAERLKGVDSTLKIQPAELGDSAMYLCASSRRGYEQYFGPGTRLTVT.

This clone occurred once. CDR3 sequence (DNA): TGTGCCAGCTCACCCAACCTACAGATAACTAATGAAAAACTGTTTTTT. As protein: CASSPNLQITNEKLFF. The V call is TRBV18, the J call TRBJ1-4; D remains unclear. Germline CDR1 reads KGHSH; CDR2 reads LQKENI. The V end lost 3 bases, the J end lost 1 base, and 12 bases lay between the germline ends. The CDR3 has 16 residues.

The DNA for the CDR3 is TGTGCCAGCACTATAGGGACAGGGTCTGGAAACACCATATATTTT. Translation gives CASTIGTGSGNTIYF. The rearrangement links TRBV3-1 (or the pseudogene TRBV3-2) to TRBJ1-3; 9 bases fit TRBD1. CDR3 length equals 15 residues. The ends lost 7 bases at V and 1 base at J; junction bases unmatched: 5. CDR1 is LGHDT, CDR2 YNNKEL, per germline (reference sequence).

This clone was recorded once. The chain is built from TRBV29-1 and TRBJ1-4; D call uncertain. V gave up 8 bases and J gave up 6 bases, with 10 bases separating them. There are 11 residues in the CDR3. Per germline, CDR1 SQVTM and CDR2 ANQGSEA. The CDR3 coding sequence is TGCAGCTCCCTGGAGTATGAAAAACTGTTTTTT. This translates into CSSLEYEKLFF.

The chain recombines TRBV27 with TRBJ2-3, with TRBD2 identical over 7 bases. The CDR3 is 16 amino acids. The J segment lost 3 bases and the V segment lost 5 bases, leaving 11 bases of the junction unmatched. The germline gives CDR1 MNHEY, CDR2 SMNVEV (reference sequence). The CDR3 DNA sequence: TGTGCCAGCAGTCCCCTAGTGGGAGGGTGGACAGATACGCAGTATTTT. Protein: CASSPLVGGWTDTQYF.

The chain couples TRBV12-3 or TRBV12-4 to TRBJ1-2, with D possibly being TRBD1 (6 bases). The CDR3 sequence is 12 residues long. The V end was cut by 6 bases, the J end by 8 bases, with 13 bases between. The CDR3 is CASSGRGGGYTF. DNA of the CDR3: TGTGCCAGCAGCGGTAGGGGGGGCGGCTACACCTTC.

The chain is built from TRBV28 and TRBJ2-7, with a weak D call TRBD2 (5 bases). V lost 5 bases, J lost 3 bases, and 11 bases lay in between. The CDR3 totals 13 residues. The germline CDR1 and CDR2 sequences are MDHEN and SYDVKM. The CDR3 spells CASSGGSLYEQYF. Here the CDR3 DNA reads TGTGCCAGCAGTGGAGGATCTCTCTACGAGCAGTACTTC. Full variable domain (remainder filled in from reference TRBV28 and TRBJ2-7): DVKVTQSSRYLVKRTGEKVFLECVQDMDHENMFWYRQDPGLGLRLIYFSYDVKMKEKGDIPEGYSVSREKKERFSLILESASTNQTSMYLCASSGGSLYEQYFGPGTRLTVT.

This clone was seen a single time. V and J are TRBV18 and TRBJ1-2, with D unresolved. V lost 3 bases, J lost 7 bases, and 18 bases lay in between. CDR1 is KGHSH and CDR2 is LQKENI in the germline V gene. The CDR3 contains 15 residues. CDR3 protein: CASSPSTQVSGGYTF. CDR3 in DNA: TGTGCCAGCTCACCCTCTACCCAGGTCTCTGGTGGCTACACCTTC.

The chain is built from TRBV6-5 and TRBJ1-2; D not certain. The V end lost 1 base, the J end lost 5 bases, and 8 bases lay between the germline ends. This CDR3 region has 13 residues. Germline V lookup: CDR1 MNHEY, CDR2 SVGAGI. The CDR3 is CASSYFRGYGYTF. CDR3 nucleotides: TGTGCCAGCAGTTACTTTCGGGGTTATGGCTACACCTTC.

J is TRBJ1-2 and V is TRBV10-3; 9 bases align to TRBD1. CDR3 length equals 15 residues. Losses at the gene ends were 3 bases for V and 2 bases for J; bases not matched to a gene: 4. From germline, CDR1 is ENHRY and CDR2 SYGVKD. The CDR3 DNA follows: TGTGCCATCAGTGAACCGGGACAGGGAAACTATGGCTACACCTTC. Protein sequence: CAISEPGQGNYGYTF.

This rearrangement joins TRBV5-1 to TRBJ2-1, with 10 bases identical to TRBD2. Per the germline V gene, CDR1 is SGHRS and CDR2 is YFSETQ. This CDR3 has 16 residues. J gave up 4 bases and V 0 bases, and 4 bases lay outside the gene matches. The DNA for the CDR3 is TGCGCCAGCAGCTTGGTGCCTAGCGGGGGATACAATGAGCAGTTCTTC. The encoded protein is CASSLVPSGGYNEQFF.

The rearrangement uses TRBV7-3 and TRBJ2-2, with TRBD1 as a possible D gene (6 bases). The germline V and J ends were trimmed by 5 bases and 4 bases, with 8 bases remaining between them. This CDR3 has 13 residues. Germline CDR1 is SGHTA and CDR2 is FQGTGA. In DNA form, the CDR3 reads TGTGCCAGCAGCCCGACAGGCACCGGGGAGCTGTTTTTT. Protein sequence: CASSPTGTGELFF.

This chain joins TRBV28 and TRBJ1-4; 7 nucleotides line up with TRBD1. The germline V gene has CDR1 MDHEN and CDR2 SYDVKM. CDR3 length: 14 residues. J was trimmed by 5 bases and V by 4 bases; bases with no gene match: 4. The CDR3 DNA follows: TGTGCCAGCAGTTCCGGGACAGAGAATGAAAAACTGTTTTTT. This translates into CASSSGTENEKLFF.

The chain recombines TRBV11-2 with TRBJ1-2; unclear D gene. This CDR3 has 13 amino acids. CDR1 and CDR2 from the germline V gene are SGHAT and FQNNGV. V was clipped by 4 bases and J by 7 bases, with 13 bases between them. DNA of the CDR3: TGTGCCAGCAGCTCCAGTCGTCTCAGTGGCTACACCTTC. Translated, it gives CASSSSRLSGYTF. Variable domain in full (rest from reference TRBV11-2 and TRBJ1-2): EAGVAQSPRYKIIEKRQSVAFWCNPISGHATLYWYQQILGQGPKLLIQFQNNGVVDDSQLPKDRFSAERLKGVDSTLKIQPAKLEDSAVYLCASSSSRLSGYTFGSGTRLTVV.

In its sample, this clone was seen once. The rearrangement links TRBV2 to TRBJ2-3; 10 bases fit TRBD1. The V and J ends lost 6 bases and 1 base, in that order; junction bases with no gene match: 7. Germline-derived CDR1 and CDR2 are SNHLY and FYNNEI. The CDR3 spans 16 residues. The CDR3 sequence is CASRSTGTGGTDTQYF. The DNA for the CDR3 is TGTGCCAGCAGATCCACCGGGACAGGGGGCACAGATACGCAGTATTTT.